This TCR beta chain was sequenced for a study of blood T cell repertoires in COVID-19. Germline CDR1 SGHDN, CDR2 FVKESK. V was clipped by 4 bases and J by 9 bases, with 25 bases between them. The CDR3 is made up of 18 amino acids. Measured with immunoSEQ multiplex PCR; TCRdb has only the in-frame clones, and not every one. This table holds tens of thousands of clones, around 80% found once. Sequencing was done on a sample of peripheral blood. The chain recombines TRBV14 with TRBJ1-6; tentatively, D is TRBD1 (5 bases). This TCR came from a woman older than 75 with acute or convalescent COVID-19. The DNA for the CDR3 is TGTGCCAGCAGCCCACAACCGGGACCCGGGAGTCGAATTTCACCCCTCCACTTT. Translated: CASSPQPGPGSRISPLHF.